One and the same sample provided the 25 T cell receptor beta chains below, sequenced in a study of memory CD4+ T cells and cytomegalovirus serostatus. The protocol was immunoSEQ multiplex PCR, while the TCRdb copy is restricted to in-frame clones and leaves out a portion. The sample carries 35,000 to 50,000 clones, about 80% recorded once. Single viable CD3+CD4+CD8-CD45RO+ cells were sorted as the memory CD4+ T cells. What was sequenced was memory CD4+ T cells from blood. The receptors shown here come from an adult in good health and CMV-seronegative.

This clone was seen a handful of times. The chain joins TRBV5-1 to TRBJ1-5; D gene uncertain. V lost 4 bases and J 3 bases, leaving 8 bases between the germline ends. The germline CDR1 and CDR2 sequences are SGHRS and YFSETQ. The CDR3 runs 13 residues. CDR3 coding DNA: TGCGCCAGCAGCCCGGAGGTCAATCAGCCCCAGCATTTT. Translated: CASSPEVNQPQHF.

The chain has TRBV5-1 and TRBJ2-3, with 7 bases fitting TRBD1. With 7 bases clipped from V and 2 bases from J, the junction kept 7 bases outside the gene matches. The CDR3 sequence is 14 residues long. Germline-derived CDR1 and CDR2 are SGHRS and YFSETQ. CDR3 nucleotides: TGCGCCAGCGGGGGACAGAGACTCACAGATACGCAGTATTTT. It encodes CASGGQRLTDTQYF.

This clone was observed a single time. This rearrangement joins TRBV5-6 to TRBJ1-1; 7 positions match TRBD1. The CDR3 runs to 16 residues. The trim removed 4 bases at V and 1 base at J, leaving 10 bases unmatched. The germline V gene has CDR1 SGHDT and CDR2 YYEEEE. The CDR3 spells CASSLTPGTANTEAFF. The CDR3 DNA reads TGTGCCAGCAGCCTTACCCCCGGGACAGCGAACACTGAAGCTTTCTTT.

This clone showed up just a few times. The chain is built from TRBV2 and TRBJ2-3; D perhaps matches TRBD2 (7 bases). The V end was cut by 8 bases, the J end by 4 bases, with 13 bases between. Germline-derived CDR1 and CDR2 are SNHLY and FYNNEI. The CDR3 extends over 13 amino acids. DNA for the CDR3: TGTGCCAGCGGACTAGAGGGGGCAGATACGCAGTATTTT. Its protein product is CASGLEGADTQYF.

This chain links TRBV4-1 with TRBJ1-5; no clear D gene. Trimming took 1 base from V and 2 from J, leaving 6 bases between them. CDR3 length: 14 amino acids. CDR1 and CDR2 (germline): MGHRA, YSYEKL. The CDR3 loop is CASSQGWGNQPQHF. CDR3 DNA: TGCGCCAGCAGCCAAGGGTGGGGCAATCAGCCCCAGCATTTT.

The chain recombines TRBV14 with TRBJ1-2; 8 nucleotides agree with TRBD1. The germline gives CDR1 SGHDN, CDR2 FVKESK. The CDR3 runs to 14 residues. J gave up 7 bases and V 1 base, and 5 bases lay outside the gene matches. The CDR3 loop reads CASSQGRGRSGYTF. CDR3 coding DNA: TGTGCCAGCAGCCAAGGCAGGGGGCGAAGTGGCTACACCTTC.

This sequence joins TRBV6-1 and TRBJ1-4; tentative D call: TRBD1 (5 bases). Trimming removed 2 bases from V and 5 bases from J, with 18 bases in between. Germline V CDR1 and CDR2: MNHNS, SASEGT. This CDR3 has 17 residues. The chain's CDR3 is CASSEHVVLRVNEKLFF. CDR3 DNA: TGTGCCAGCAGTGAACATGTGGTTCTCAGGGTGAATGAAAAACTGTTTTTT.

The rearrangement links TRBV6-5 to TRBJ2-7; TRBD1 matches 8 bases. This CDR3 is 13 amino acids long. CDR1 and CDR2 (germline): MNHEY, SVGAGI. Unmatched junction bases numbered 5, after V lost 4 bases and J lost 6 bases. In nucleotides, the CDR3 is TGTGCCAGCAGTTCCCATACAGGGGGCGAGCAGTACTTC. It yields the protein CASSSHTGGEQYF.

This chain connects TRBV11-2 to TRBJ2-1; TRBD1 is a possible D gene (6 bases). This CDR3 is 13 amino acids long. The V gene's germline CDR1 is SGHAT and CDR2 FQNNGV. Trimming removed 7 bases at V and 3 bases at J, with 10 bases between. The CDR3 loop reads CASNPRGYNEQFF. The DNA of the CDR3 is TGTGCCAGCAACCCCAGGGGCTACAATGAGCAGTTCTTC. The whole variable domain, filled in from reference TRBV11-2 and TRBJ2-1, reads EAGVAQSPRYKIIEKRQSVAFWCNPISGHATLYWYQQILGQGPKLLIQFQNNGVVDDSQLPKDRFSAERLKGVDSTLKIQPAKLEDSAVYLCASNPRGYNEQFFGPGTRLTVL.

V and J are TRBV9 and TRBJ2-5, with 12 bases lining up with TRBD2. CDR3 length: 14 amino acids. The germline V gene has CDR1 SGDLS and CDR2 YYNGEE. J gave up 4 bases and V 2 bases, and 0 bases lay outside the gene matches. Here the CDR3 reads CASSVTSGRETQYF. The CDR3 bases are TGTGCCAGCAGCGTGACTAGCGGGAGAGAGACCCAGTACTTC.

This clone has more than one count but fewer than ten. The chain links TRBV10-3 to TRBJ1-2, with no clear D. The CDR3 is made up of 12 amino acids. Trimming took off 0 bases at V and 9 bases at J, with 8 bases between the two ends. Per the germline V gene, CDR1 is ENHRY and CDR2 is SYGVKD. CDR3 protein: CAISESRRSYTF. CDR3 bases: TGTGCCATCAGTGAGTCCAGGCGGAGCTACACCTTC.

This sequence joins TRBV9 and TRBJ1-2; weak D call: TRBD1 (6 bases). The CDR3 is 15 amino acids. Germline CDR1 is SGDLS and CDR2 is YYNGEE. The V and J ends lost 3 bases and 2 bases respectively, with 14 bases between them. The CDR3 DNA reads TGTGCCAGCAGCGCAACAGGGCGTTCGAACTATGGCTACACCTTC. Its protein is CASSATGRSNYGYTF.

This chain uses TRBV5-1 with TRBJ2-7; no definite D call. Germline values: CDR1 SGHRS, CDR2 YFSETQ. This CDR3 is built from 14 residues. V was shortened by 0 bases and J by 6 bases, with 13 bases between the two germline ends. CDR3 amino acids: CASSLGYPTGEQYF. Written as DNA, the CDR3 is TGCGCCAGCAGCTTGGGGTACCCTACCGGCGAGCAGTACTTC.

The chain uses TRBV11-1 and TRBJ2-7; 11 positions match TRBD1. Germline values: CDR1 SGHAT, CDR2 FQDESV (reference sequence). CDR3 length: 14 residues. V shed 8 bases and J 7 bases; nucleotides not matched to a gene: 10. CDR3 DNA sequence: TGTGCCAGCGCCGCCGGACAGGGGGCTGGAGAGCAGTACTTC. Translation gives CASAAGQGAGEQYF.

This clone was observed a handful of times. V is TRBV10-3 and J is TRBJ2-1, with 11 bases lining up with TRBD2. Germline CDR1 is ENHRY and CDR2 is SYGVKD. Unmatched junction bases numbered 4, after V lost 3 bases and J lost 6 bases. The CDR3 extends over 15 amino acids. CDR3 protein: CAISDNSGRVNEQFF. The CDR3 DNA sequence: TGTGCCATCAGTGATAATAGCGGGAGGGTCAATGAGCAGTTCTTC.

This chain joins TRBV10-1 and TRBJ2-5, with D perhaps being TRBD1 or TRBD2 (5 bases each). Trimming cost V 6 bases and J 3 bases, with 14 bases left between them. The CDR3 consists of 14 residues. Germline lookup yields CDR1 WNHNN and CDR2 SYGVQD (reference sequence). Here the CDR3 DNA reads TGCGCCAGCAGCCCCGGGACGAAAAAAGAGACCCAGTACTTC. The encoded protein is CASSPGTKKETQYF.

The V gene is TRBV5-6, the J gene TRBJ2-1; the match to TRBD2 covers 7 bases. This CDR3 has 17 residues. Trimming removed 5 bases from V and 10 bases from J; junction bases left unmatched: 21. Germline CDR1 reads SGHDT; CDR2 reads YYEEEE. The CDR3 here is CASRSLRVASGDGEQFF. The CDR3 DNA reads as TGTGCCAGCAGGAGCTTGAGAGTAGCAAGCGGGGATGGGGAGCAGTTCTTC.

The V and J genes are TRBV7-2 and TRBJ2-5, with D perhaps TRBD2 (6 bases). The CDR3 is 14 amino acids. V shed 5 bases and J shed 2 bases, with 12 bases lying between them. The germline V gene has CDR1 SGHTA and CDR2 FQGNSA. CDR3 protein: CASSPRGVQETQYF. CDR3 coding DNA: TGTGCCAGCAGCCCGCGGGGCGTTCAAGAGACCCAGTACTTC.

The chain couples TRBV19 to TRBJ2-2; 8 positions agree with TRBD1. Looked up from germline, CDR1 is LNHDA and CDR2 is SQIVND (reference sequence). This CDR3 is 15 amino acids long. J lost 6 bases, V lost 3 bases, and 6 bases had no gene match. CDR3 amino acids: CASSMGQDRAGELFF. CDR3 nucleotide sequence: TGTGCCAGTAGTATGGGACAGGATCGGGCCGGGGAGCTGTTTTTT.

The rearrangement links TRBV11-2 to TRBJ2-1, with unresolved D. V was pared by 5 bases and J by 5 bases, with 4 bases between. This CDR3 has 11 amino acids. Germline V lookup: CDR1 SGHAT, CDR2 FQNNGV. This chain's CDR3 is CASSLHNEQFF. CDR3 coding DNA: TGTGCCAGCAGCCTCCACAATGAGCAGTTCTTC.

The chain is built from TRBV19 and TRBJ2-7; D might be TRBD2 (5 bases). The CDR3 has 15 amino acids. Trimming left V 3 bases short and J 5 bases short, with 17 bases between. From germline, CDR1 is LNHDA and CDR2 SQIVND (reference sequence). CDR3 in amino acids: CASSIEGAPWDEQYF. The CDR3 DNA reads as TGTGCCAGTAGTATCGAGGGAGCTCCGTGGGACGAGCAGTACTTC.

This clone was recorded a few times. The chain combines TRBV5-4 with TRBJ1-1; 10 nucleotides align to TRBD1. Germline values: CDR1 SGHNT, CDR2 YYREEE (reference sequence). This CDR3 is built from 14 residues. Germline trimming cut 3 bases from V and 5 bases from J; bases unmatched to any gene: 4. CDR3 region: CASSSDRGKTEAFF. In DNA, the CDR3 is TGTGCCAGCAGCTCGGACAGGGGGAAGACTGAAGCTTTCTTT. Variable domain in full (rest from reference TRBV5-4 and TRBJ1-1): ETGVTQSPTHLIKTRGQQVTLRCSSQSGHNTVSWYQQALGQGPQFIFQYYREEENGRGNFPPRFSGLQFPNYSSELNVNALELDDSALYLCASSSDRGKTEAFFGQGTRLTVV.

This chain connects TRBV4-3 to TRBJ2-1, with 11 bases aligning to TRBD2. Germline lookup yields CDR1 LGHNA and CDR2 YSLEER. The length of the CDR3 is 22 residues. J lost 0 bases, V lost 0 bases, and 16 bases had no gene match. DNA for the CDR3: TGCGCCAGCAGCCAAGATCTAGGGACCGGGACTAGCGGTACAAGCTCCTACAATGAGCAGTTCTTC. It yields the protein CASSQDLGTGTSGTSSYNEQFF.

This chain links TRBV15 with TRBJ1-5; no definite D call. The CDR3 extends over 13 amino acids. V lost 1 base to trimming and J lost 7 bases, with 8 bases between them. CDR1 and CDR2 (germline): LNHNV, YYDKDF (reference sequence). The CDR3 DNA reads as TGTGCCACCAGCAGAGTAGGAAACCAGCCCCAGCATTTT. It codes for CATSRVGNQPQHF.

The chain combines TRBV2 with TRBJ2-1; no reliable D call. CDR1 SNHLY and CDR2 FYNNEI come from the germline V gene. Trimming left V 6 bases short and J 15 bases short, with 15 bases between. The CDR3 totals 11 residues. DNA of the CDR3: TGTGCCAGCAGGTACCGTGTCCCCCCGTTCTTC. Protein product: CASRYRVPPFF.